This T cell receptor (beta chain) appears in the sequencing data of a study of T cell changes during pregnancy in multiple sclerosis. Profiling relied on immunoSEQ multiplex PCR, and the TCRdb table lists in-frame clones only, not all of them. The table lists roughly 26,000 clones, 75% to 90% of them singletons. V was shortened by 5 bases and J by 0 bases, with 14 bases between the two germline ends. In germline, CDR1 is SGHTA, CDR2 FQGNSA. This CDR3 has 16 residues. The starting material was CD8+ T cells from peripheral blood mononuclear cells, obtained in the second trimester of pregnancy. The sequence was collected from a female donor with multiple sclerosis, enrolled in a pregnancy study. The chain has TRBV7-2 and TRBJ2-1; TRBD2 might be the D (6 bases). The CDR3 DNA sequence: TGTGCCAGCAGCCCGAGCGGGTACCACTCCTACAATGAGCAGTTCTTC. Its protein product is CASSPSGYHSYNEQFF.